This T cell receptor (beta chain) is from a study of blood T cells in healthy people across ages. It was with a sample-barcoded 5' primer and a J-beta primer mix that a second PCR of about 7 to 12 cycles was run. TCRdb recomputed calls from the 5' RACE reads with MiXCR, one row per CDR3 protein. The top ten clones hold approximately 23% of a sample with 600,000 to 1,000,000 distinct CDR3 sequences, roughly 60% of them seen once. A single count supports this clonotype. This CDR3 is 14 amino acids long. V shed 0 bases, J shed 5 bases, and the junction held 4 bases outside the gene matches. The V gene's germline CDR1 is SGDLS and CDR2 YYNGEE.

Sequenced input: blood. The origin of this receptor is a man younger than 45 in good health. V is TRBV9 and J is TRBJ1-2, with 7 positions matching TRBD1. CDR3 region: CASSVAGGWYGYTF. The CDR3 DNA sequence: TGTGCCAGCAGCGTAGCAGGGGGATGGTATGGCTACACCTTC.